This T cell receptor (beta chain) was captured in a study of shared clonotypes between healthy human individuals. The method was immunoSEQ multiplex PCR; TCRdb's version includes in-frame clones alone and lacks a portion of them. The table has 2 million to 2.5 million clones, around 95% seen once. CD45RA+ naive and CD45RA-negative memory subsets were separated from CD4+ cells. A word on this clone: Its antigen is not known.

Study findings and constraints: It was the few donors that limited the genetic and exposure-history diversity represented. Researchers found naive subsets generally carried larger estimated richness than memory subsets.

Germline lookup yields CDR1 LNHNV and CDR2 YYDKDF (reference sequence). The CDR3 loop spans 11 amino acids. The V and J ends lost 5 bases and 7 bases respectively, with 6 bases between them. The TCR sequence derives from a man in his late teens or twenties in good health. Sample: naive CD4+ T cells sorted from blood. Subset specified: CD45RA+ positively selected. This chain links TRBV15 with TRBJ2-1, with a weak D call TRBD2 (5 bases). CDR3 DNA sequence: TGTGCCACCAGCGGGAGTAATGAGCAGTTCTTC. This encodes CATSGSNEQFF.